This T cell receptor beta chain was found in a study of CD8+CD57+ T cells in acquired aplastic anemia. Across the whole study: Sorted CD4+ and CD8+ cells yielded approximately 3.4 ug of DNA on average. CD4+ reads averaged approximately 9.9 million in healthy donors.

Remarks on this clonotype: Its antigen is unknown.

Study results and caveats: Overlapping CD8+ CDR3 repertoires of patients and controls contained approximately 29 shared sequences.

Between the trimmed V and J ends, which lost 5 bases and 3 bases, there was a span of 23 bases. Germline loops: CDR1 SQVTM, CDR2 ANQGSEA. This CDR3 contains 16 residues. The TCR beta profiling, which covered VDJ combination and CDR3 sequence, was carried out using genomic DNA as the template. Via MiXCR, TCRdb re-called the reads, giving one row per CDR3 protein. The sample shows some 42,000 distinct CDR3 sequences, approximately 67% of them seen only once. This receptor was obtained from a human donor in good health, serving as a control. Sample: sorted CD4+, CD8+, or CD8+CD57+ T cells (not recorded which) from PBMCs. This chain connects TRBV29-1 to TRBJ2-7; tentatively, D is TRBD1 (6 bases). CDR3 loop: CSVTLRQDLGNYEQYF. CDR3 sequence (DNA): TGCAGCGTTACCCTCCGACAGGATTTGGGGAACTACGAGCAGTACTTC.